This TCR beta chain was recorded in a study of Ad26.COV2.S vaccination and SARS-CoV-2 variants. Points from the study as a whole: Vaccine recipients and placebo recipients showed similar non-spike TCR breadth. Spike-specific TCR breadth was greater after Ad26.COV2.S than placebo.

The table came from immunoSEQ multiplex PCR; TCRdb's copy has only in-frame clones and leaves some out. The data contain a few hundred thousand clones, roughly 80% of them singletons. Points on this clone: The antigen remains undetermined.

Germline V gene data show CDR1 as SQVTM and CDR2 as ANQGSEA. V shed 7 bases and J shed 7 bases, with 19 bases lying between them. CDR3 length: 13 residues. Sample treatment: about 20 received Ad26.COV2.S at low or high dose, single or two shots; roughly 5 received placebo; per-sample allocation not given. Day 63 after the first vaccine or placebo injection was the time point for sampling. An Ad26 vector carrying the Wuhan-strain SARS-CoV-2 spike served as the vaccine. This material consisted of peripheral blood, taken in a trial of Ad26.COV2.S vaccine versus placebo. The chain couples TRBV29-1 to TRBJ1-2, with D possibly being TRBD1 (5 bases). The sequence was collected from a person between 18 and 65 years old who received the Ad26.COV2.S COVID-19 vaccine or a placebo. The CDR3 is CSGGDVGSVGYTF. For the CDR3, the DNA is TGCAGCGGGGGGGACGTCGGGTCGGTTGGCTACACCTTC.